A selection of T cell receptor beta chains follows, all from one sample in a study of blood T cell repertoires in COVID-19. Using immunoSEQ multiplex PCR, the repertoire was profiled, and TCRdb retains in-frame clones only, with some absent. The table includes under 450,000 clones, approximately 77% detected once. Source material: peripheral blood. These receptors all come from a human donor with acute or convalescent COVID-19. The donor label of this sample is uncertain. The CDR3 runs from the conserved cysteine through the conserved F or W. The order of the fields is D gene, clone size, V gene, J gene, CDR3 DNA, CDR3 protein. A D gene is named only where the DNA matches it firmly. Expanded clones get a size class; other rows say once, few or many, or leave the size out.

d_call: .
clone_size: .
v_call: TRBV6-5
j_call: TRBJ2-1
cdr3_nt: TGTGCCAGCAGTTACTCGACAGGCTACAATGAGCAGTTCTTC
cdr3_aa: CASSYSTGYNEQFF

d_call: .
clone_size: few
v_call: TRBV5-5
j_call: TRBJ2-5
cdr3_nt: TGTGCCAGCATCGATCCTCGGGACCAAGAGACCCAGTACTTC
cdr3_aa: CASIDPRDQETQYF

d_call: .
clone_size: .
v_call: TRBV13
j_call: TRBJ1-2
cdr3_nt: TGTGCCAGCAGCTTTTCGCCAGGTGGCAACTATGGCTACACCTTC
cdr3_aa: CASSFSPGGNYGYTF

d_call: .
clone_size: once
v_call: TRBV7-9
j_call: TRBJ2-1
cdr3_nt: TGTGCCAGCAGCGTCGGACAGCACAGCTCCTACAATGAGCAGTTCTTC
cdr3_aa: CASSVGQHSSYNEQFF

d_call: .
clone_size: .
v_call: TRBV14
j_call: TRBJ1-2
cdr3_nt: TGTGCCAGCAGCCAAGATCTGCAGGGGTCCAACTATGGCTACACCTTC
cdr3_aa: CASSQDLQGSNYGYTF

d_call: .
clone_size: .
v_call: TRBV9
j_call: TRBJ1-6
cdr3_nt: TGTGCCAGCAGCGTGAAGACTGGCGGCTATTCACCCCTCCACTTT
cdr3_aa: CASSVKTGGYSPLHF

d_call: .
clone_size: .
v_call: TRBV5-5
j_call: TRBJ2-2
cdr3_nt: TGTGCCAGCAGCCTTACAGGGAACACCGGGGAGCTGTTTTTT
cdr3_aa: CASSLTGNTGELFF

d_call: TRBD1
clone_size: .
v_call: TRBV19
j_call: TRBJ2-2
cdr3_nt: TGTGCCAGTAGACGGGACAGGGTCCCTACCGGGGAGCTGTTTTTT
cdr3_aa: CASRRDRVPTGELFF

d_call: .
clone_size: .
v_call: TRBV18
j_call: TRBJ1-2
cdr3_nt: TGTGCCAGCTCACCACTGGACAGCTATGGCTACACCTTC
cdr3_aa: CASSPLDSYGYTF

d_call: TRBD2
clone_size: .
v_call: TRBV27
j_call: TRBJ2-1
cdr3_nt: TGTGCCAGCAGTTTCTCCAGGCCGGGACTAGGGAACTACAATGAGCAGTTCTTC
cdr3_aa: CASSFSRPGLGNYNEQFF

d_call: .
clone_size: .
v_call: TRBV3-1/TRBV3-2
j_call: TRBJ1-4
cdr3_nt: TGTGCCCGCTCGGCTTGGGGGGCAACTAATGAAAAACTGTTTTTT
cdr3_aa: CARSAWGATNEKLFF

d_call: .
clone_size: .
v_call: TRBV3-1/TRBV3-2
j_call: TRBJ1-2
cdr3_nt: TGTGCCAGCAGCCAAGTCCGGGGAACTGGATTAAGCCCCCATGGCTACACCTTC
cdr3_aa: CASSQVRGTGLSPHGYTF

d_call: TRBD1
clone_size: few
v_call: TRBV19
j_call: TRBJ1-1
cdr3_nt: TGTGCCAGTAGTCCGTATGGGACAGGGAGGGTGAACACTGAAGCTTTCTTT
cdr3_aa: CASSPYGTGRVNTEAFF

d_call: TRBD1
clone_size: .
v_call: TRBV5-6
j_call: TRBJ1-1
cdr3_nt: TGTGCCAGCAGCCCTGGACAGGGGGCTTGGGCTGAAGCTTTCTTT
cdr3_aa: CASSPGQGAWAEAFF

d_call: .
clone_size: .
v_call: TRBV2
j_call: TRBJ2-7
cdr3_nt: TGTGCCAGCAGTGCGTACGAGCAGTACTTC
cdr3_aa: CASSAYEQYF

d_call: .
clone_size: .
v_call: TRBV7-9
j_call: TRBJ1-3
cdr3_nt: TGTGCCAGCAGCGACAGGAGCTCTGGAAACACCATATATTTT
cdr3_aa: CASSDRSSGNTIYF

d_call: .
clone_size: .
v_call: TRBV19
j_call: TRBJ2-2
cdr3_nt: TGTGCCAGCCGGACAAATAAAGGAACCGGGGAGCTGTTTTTT
cdr3_aa: CASRTNKGTGELFF

d_call: .
clone_size: .
v_call: TRBV2
j_call: TRBJ2-2
cdr3_nt: TGTGCCAGCAGTGAAGCTCGCGGGGAGCTGTTTTTT
cdr3_aa: CASSEARGELFF

d_call: .
clone_size: once
v_call: TRBV18
j_call: TRBJ2-3
cdr3_nt: TGTGCCAGCTCACCCACTAGCCAACATAGCACAGATACGCAGTATTTT
cdr3_aa: CASSPTSQHSTDTQYF

d_call: TRBD1
clone_size: .
v_call: TRBV25-1
j_call: TRBJ1-2
cdr3_nt: TGTGCCAGCAGTTTGACAGGGACCTATGGCTACACCTTC
cdr3_aa: CASSLTGTYGYTF

d_call: TRBD1
clone_size: .
v_call: TRBV19
j_call: TRBJ1-2
cdr3_nt: TGTGCCAGTACAGCCCGGGACAGGGGGCTGTTAGTGAATCGTGGCTACACCTTC
cdr3_aa: CASTARDRGLLVNRGYTF

d_call: TRBD1
clone_size: .
v_call: TRBV2
j_call: TRBJ2-1
cdr3_nt: TGTGCCAGCAGTGCGGACAGGAGCTCCTACAATGAGCAGTTCTTC
cdr3_aa: CASSADRSSYNEQFF

d_call: .
clone_size: .
v_call: TRBV7-6
j_call: TRBJ1-2
cdr3_nt: TGTGCCAGCAGCAGGGGGGGGGTCCCGGGTGGCTATGGCTACACCTTC
cdr3_aa: CASSRGGVPGGYGYTF

d_call: .
clone_size: .
v_call: TRBV5-1
j_call: TRBJ2-1
cdr3_nt: TGCGCCAGCAGCTTGGAAGGCGACTATGAGCAGTTCTTC
cdr3_aa: CASSLEGDYEQFF

d_call: .
clone_size: .
v_call: TRBV28
j_call: TRBJ1-2
cdr3_nt: TGTGCCAGCAGAGGCATGACAGAGATCTATGGCTACACCTTC
cdr3_aa: CASRGMTEIYGYTF

d_call: TRBD2
clone_size: .
v_call: TRBV7-7
j_call: TRBJ2-5
cdr3_nt: TGTGCCAGCAGCTCGGGAGGCCGGGGGTGGGGTAAAGAGACCCAGTACTTC
cdr3_aa: CASSSGGRGWGKETQYF

d_call: .
clone_size: .
v_call: TRBV30
j_call: TRBJ2-7
cdr3_nt: TGTGCCTGGAGTATCAGATCCTACGAGCAGTACTTC
cdr3_aa: CAWSIRSYEQYF

d_call: .
clone_size: .
v_call: TRBV3-1/TRBV3-2
j_call: TRBJ1-2
cdr3_nt: TGTGCCAGCAGCCCCCGCGGGGAACGCTATGGCTACACCTTC
cdr3_aa: CASSPRGERYGYTF

d_call: .
clone_size: few
v_call: TRBV7-6
j_call: TRBJ2-2
cdr3_nt: TGTGCCAGCAGCCCACGAGGGTCAGCGGCGAACACCGGGGAGCTGTTTTTT
cdr3_aa: CASSPRGSAANTGELFF

d_call: TRBD2
clone_size: .
v_call: TRBV7-9
j_call: TRBJ2-1
cdr3_nt: TGTGCCAGCAGCCCACCCCCTAGCGGGGGGGCCTCTGAGCAGTTCTTC
cdr3_aa: CASSPPPSGGASEQFF

d_call: .
clone_size: .
v_call: TRBV19
j_call: TRBJ2-1
cdr3_nt: TGTGCCAGTACCCTAGGGGCAGGGATGGGCGACAATGAGCAGTTCTTC
cdr3_aa: CASTLGAGMGDNEQFF

d_call: .
clone_size: .
v_call: TRBV27
j_call: TRBJ1-1
cdr3_nt: TGTGCCAGCAGATCTCTTGACAGGAGTGAAGCTTTCTTT
cdr3_aa: CASRSLDRSEAFF

d_call: TRBD1
clone_size: .
v_call: TRBV3-1/TRBV3-2
j_call: TRBJ1-2
cdr3_nt: TGTGCCAGCAGCCAAAGACAGGGTCCCTATGGCTACACCTTC
cdr3_aa: CASSQRQGPYGYTF

d_call: TRBD1
clone_size: once
v_call: TRBV7-8
j_call: TRBJ1-2
cdr3_nt: TGTGCCAGCAGCTCAAAAAGTCCTTTACAGGGGGCTGTGCATGGCTACACCTTC
cdr3_aa: CASSSKSPLQGAVHGYTF

d_call: .
clone_size: .
v_call: TRBV10-3
j_call: TRBJ1-5
cdr3_nt: TGTGCCATCAGTGTCCTTCCAGCGGATAGCAATCAGCCCCAGCATTTT
cdr3_aa: CAISVLPADSNQPQHF

d_call: .
clone_size: .
v_call: TRBV7-9
j_call: TRBJ1-2
cdr3_nt: TGTGCCAGCGTGTCTGGGGGCGCGGTAAGAGGCTACACCTTC
cdr3_aa: CASVSGGAVRGYTF

d_call: TRBD2
clone_size: .
v_call: TRBV5-1
j_call: TRBJ2-1
cdr3_nt: TGCGCCAGCAGCTTGGCGGGGCGGGGGGAATACAATGAGCAGTTCTTC
cdr3_aa: CASSLAGRGEYNEQFF

d_call: .
clone_size: few
v_call: TRBV13
j_call: TRBJ1-6
cdr3_nt: TGTGCCAGCAGCTTAGGCCGGGGGACCGCCGGTGGCTCACCCCTCCACTTT
cdr3_aa: CASSLGRGTAGGSPLHF

d_call: .
clone_size: few
v_call: TRBV7-8
j_call: TRBJ2-7
cdr3_nt: TGTGCCAGCAGCTCCAGGTTTTTCTCCTACGAGCAGTACTTC
cdr3_aa: CASSSRFFSYEQYF

d_call: .
clone_size: .
v_call: TRBV19
j_call: TRBJ2-3
cdr3_nt: TGTGCCAGTAGTATCGTCACAGATACGCAGTATTTT
cdr3_aa: CASSIVTDTQYF

d_call: .
clone_size: .
v_call: TRBV5-1
j_call: TRBJ1-1
cdr3_nt: TGCGCCAGCAGCCTCGGACAGTACATGAACACTGAAGCTTTCTTT
cdr3_aa: CASSLGQYMNTEAFF

d_call: .
clone_size: .
v_call: TRBV6-5
j_call: TRBJ2-1
cdr3_nt: TGTGCCAGCAGTCCGGAGGGGACCTGGAATGAGCAGTTCTTC
cdr3_aa: CASSPEGTWNEQFF

d_call: TRBD1
clone_size: .
v_call: TRBV7-6
j_call: TRBJ2-3
cdr3_nt: TGTGCCAGCAGCTTTGCCGACAGGGCCAGCACAGATACGCAGTATTTT
cdr3_aa: CASSFADRASTDTQYF

d_call: .
clone_size: .
v_call: TRBV24-1
j_call: TRBJ2-1
cdr3_nt: TGTGCCACCAGTGACCCTCCCCTACCGCAGACGGGCTCCTACAATGAGCAGTTCTTC
cdr3_aa: CATSDPPLPQTGSYNEQFF

d_call: .
clone_size: .
v_call: TRBV28
j_call: TRBJ2-5
cdr3_nt: TGTGCCAGCAGTTTCGGCAGGGCCGGGCCCCAGTACTTC
cdr3_aa: CASSFGRAGPQYF

d_call: .
clone_size: few
v_call: TRBV7-6
j_call: TRBJ2-7
cdr3_nt: TGTGCCAGCAGCTTAAGTGGGACGGGGGGCGGCGAGCAGTACTTC
cdr3_aa: CASSLSGTGGGEQYF

d_call: TRBD2
clone_size: .
v_call: TRBV27
j_call: TRBJ2-3
cdr3_nt: TGTGCCAGCAGTTTATCGATAATGGGACTAGCTAAAGATACGCAGTATTTT
cdr3_aa: CASSLSIMGLAKDTQYF

d_call: .
clone_size: .
v_call: TRBV27
j_call: TRBJ1-2
cdr3_nt: TGTGCCAGCAGTTTATGGGGAGGGCATGGCTACACCTTC
cdr3_aa: CASSLWGGHGYTF

d_call: TRBD2
clone_size: .
v_call: TRBV5-1
j_call: TRBJ2-2
cdr3_nt: TGCGCCAGCAGCGTTGTAGCGGGAGTGCACACCGGGGAGCTGTTTTTT
cdr3_aa: CASSVVAGVHTGELFF

d_call: .
clone_size: .
v_call: TRBV27
j_call: TRBJ2-7
cdr3_nt: TGTGCCAGCAGCGGCGCCGGGACTTCCCCTTACGAGCAGTACTTC
cdr3_aa: CASSGAGTSPYEQYF

d_call: .
clone_size: .
v_call: TRBV5-8
j_call: TRBJ1-2
cdr3_nt: TGTGCCAGCAGCTTGTATGGGAGTGGCTACACCTTC
cdr3_aa: CASSLYGSGYTF